A selection of T cell receptor beta chains follows, all from one sample in a study of blood T cell repertoires in COVID-19. Libraries were prepared by immunoSEQ multiplex PCR; TCRdb keeps only in-frame clonotypes and omits some of them. Among some 290,000 clones listed, around 86% were seen once. The sample was peripheral blood. Receptors originate from a man aged 18 to 29 with active or convalescent COVID-19. Both conserved end residues are trimmed from each CDR3.

V	J	CDR3
TRBV7-9	TRBJ1-2	ASSARTGATNYGYT
TRBV27	TRBJ2-2	ASSPSGRNTGELF
TRBV28	TRBJ2-5	ASSRAGGNLETQY
TRBV18	TRBJ1-6	ASSPTVDNSPLH
TRBV6-5	TRBJ1-3	ASRTGTGAGNTIY
TRBV30	TRBJ2-2	AWTPGFPRGELF
TRBV5-6	TRBJ2-7	ASSSPRDSHEQY
TRBV19	TRBJ1-1	ASSILARGTEAF
TRBV30	TRBJ1-2	AWGTGSWYGYT
TRBV19	TRBJ2-7	ASSIGTGGLYYEQY
TRBV4-1	TRBJ1-1	ASSHRGGLNTEAF
TRBV4-2	TRBJ2-5	ASSQGLAGGIKETQY
TRBV25-1	TRBJ2-1	ASSDHLAGGSYNEQF
TRBV11-3	TRBJ2-7	ASSFRLREGYEQY
TRBV19	TRBJ1-2	ASSIGLTGTYGYT
TRBV19	TRBJ2-7	ASSIIPGYEQY
TRBV19	TRBJ2-3	ASSNYTLSSGLTDTQY
TRBV19	TRBJ1-2	ASSQGPYGYT
TRBV6-5	TRBJ2-7	ASSYRTSYEQY
TRBV9	TRBJ2-2	ASSVGGNTGELF
TRBV27	TRBJ2-7	ASSLGGHRMDEQY
TRBV2	TRBJ2-7	ASSGSPSSSYEQY
TRBV2	TRBJ1-2	ASSEAWTGNGYT
TRBV6-5	TRBJ2-7	ASSYSSEDYEQY